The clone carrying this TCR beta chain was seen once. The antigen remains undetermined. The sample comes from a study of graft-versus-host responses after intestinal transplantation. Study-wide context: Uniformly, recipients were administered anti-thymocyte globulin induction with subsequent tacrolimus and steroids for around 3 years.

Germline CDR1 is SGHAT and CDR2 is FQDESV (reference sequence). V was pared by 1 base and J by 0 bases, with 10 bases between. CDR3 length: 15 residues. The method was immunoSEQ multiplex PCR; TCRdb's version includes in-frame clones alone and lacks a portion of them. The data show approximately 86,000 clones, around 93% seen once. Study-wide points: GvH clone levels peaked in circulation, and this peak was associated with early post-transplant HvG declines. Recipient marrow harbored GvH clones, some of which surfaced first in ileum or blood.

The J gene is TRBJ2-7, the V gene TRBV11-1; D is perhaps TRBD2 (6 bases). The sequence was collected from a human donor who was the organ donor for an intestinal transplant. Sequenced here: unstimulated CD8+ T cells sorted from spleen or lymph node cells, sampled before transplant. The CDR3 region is CASSLGGGSSYEQYF. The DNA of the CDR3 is TGTGCCAGCAGCTTAGGTGGAGGGAGCTCCTACGAGCAGTACTTC.